This T cell receptor beta chain was captured by sequencing in a study of human thymus T cells. Study conclusions and caveats: Related work found strong thymic repertoire overlap between unrelated individuals. Use of V and J genes seemed skewed within the thymic and blood repertoires.

V lost 6 bases to trimming and J lost 3 bases; unmatched junction nucleotides: 3. The CDR3 sequence is 13 residues long. Germline V gene lookup returns CDR1 MNHEY and CDR2 SVGAGI. From resections taken during corrective heart surgery, the thymus tissue was obtained. This clone has only one observation. The target antigen is unknown. Generated by immunoSEQ multiplex PCR, the TCRdb table keeps only in-frame clones and is missing some. Found here are roughly 120,000 clones, around 94% of them singletons; the top ten hold around 0.025%. This receptor was obtained from a boy less than two years old with a congenital heart defect but otherwise immunologically healthy. Sequencing used thymus tissue. This chain connects TRBV6-5 to TRBJ1-2, with 8 bases identical to TRBD1. The CDR3 region is CASSPTGDYGYTF. CDR3 in DNA: TGTGCCAGCAGCCCGACAGGGGACTATGGCTACACCTTC.